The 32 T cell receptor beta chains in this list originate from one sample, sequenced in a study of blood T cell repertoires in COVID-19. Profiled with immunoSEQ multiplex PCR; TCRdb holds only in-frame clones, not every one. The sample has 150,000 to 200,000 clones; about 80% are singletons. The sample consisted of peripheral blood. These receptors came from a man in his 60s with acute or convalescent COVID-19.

The CDR3 is CASSEGLFNQPQHF. The CDR3 nucleotides read TGTGCCAGCAGTGAGGGGCTGTTCAATCAGCCCCAGCATTTT. The chain has TRBV6-1 and TRBJ1-5, with D perhaps TRBD1 (5 bases). V gave up 3 bases and J gave up 3 bases, with 9 bases separating them. The CDR3 is made up of 14 amino acids. Germline values: CDR1 MNHNS, CDR2 SASEGT.

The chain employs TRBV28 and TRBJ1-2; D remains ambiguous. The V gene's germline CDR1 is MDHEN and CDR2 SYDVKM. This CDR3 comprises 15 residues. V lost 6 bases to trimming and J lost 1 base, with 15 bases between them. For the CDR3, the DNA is TGTGCCAGCAGAACTCCTACCGGGATTAACTATGGCTACACCTTC. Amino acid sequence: CASRTPTGINYGYTF.

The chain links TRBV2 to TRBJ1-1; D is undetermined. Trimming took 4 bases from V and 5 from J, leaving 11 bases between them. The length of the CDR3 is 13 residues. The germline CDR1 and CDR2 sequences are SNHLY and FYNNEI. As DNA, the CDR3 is TGTGCCAGCAGTGCCAGTTTCCTTACTGAAGCTTTCTTT. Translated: CASSASFLTEAFF.

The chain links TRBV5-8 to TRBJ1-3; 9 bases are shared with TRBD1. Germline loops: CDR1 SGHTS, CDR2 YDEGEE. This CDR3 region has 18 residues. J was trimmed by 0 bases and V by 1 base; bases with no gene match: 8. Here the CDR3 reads CASSLRTGALSSGNTIYF. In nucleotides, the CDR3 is TGTGCCAGCAGCTTGAGGACAGGGGCCTTGAGCTCTGGAAACACCATATATTTT.

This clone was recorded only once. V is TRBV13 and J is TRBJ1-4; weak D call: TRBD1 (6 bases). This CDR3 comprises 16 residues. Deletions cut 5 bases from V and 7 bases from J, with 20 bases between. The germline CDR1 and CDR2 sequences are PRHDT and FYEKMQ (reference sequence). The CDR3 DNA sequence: TGTGCCAGCAGCAAAAAATCCGGGGGGCGTACTGAAAAACTGTTTTTT. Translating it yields CASSKKSGGRTEKLFF.

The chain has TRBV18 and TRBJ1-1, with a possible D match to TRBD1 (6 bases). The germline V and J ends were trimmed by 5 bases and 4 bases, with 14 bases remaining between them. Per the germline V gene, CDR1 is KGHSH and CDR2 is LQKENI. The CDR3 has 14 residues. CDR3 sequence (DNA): TGTGCCAGCTCAGGCCCACAGGGTGGCACTGAAGCTTTCTTT. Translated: CASSGPQGGTEAFF.

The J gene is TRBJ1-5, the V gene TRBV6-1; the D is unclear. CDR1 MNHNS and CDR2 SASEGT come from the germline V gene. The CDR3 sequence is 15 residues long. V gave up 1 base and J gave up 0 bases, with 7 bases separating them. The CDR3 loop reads CASSEGFYSNQPQHF. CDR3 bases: TGTGCCAGCAGTGAAGGGTTCTATAGCAATCAGCCCCAGCATTTT.

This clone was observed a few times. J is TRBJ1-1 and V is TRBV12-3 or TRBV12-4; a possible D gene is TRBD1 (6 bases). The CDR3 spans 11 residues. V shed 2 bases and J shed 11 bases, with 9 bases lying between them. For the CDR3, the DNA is TGTGCCAGCAGTTTAACAGGGATGGCTTTCTTT. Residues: CASSLTGMAFF.

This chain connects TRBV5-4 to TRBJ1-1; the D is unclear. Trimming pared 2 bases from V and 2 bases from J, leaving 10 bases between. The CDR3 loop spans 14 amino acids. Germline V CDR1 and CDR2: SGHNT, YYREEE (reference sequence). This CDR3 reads CASSFGDSNTEAFF. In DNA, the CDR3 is TGTGCCAGCAGCTTCGGGGATTCAAACACTGAAGCTTTCTTT.

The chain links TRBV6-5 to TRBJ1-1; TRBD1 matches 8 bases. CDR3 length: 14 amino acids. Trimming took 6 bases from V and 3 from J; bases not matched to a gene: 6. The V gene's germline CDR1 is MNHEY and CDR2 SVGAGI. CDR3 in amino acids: CASSQGAPDTEAFF. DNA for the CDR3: TGTGCCAGCAGCCAGGGGGCGCCGGACACTGAAGCTTTCTTT.

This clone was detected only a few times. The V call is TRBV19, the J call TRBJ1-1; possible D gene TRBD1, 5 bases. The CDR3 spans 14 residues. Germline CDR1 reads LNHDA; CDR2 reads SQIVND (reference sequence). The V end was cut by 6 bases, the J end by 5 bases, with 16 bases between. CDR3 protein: CASRWGGGHTEAFF. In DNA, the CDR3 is TGTGCCAGTAGATGGGGGGGAGGGCATACTGAAGCTTTCTTT. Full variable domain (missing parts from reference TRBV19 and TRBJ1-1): DGGITQSPKYLFRKEGQNVTLSCEQNLNHDAMYWYRQDPGQGLRLIYYSQIVNDFQKGDIAEGYSVSREKKESFPLTVTSAQKNPTAFYLCASRWGGGHTEAFFGQGTRLTVV.

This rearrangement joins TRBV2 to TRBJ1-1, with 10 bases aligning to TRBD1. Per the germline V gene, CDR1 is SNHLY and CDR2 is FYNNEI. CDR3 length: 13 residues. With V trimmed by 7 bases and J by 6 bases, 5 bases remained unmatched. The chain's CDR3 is CASTGQGIAEAFF. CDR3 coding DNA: TGTGCCAGCACGGGACAGGGGATCGCTGAAGCTTTCTTT.

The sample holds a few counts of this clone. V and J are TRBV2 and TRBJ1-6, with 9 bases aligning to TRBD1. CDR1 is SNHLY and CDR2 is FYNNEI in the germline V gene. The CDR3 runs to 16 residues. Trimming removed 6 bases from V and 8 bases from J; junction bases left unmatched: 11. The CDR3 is CASRVGQGITDSPLHF. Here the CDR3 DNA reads TGTGCCAGCAGAGTGGGACAGGGTATTACTGATTCACCCCTCCACTTT.

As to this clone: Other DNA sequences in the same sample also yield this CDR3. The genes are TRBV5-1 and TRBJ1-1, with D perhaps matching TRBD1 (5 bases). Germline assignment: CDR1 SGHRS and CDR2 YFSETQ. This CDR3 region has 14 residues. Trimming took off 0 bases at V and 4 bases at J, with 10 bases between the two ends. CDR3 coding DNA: TGCGCCAGCAGCTTGGGTCAGGGATTCACTGAAGCTTTCTTT. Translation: CASSLGQGFTEAFF.

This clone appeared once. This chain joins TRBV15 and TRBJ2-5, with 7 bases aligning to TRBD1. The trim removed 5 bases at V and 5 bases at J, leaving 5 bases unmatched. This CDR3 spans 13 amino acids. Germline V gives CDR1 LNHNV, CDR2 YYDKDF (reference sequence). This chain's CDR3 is CATSSGQRETQYF. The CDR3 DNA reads TGTGCCACCAGCTCGGGACAGCGGGAGACCCAGTACTTC.

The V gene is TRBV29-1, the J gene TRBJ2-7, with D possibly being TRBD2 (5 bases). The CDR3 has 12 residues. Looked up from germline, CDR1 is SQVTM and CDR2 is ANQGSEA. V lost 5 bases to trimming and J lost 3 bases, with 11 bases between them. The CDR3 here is CSVSDGDYEQYF. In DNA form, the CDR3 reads TGCAGCGTTTCGGACGGGGACTACGAGCAGTACTTC.

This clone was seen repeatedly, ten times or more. The CDR3 reads CASSQTHNSPLHF. DNA of the CDR3: TGTGCCAGCAGCCAGACACATAATTCACCCCTCCACTTT. The chain carries TRBV3-1 (or the pseudogene TRBV3-2) and TRBJ1-6; D uncertain. CDR3 length: 13 amino acids. Germline assignment: CDR1 LGHDT and CDR2 YNNKEL (reference sequence). The germline V and J ends were trimmed by 3 bases and 5 bases, with 5 bases remaining between them.

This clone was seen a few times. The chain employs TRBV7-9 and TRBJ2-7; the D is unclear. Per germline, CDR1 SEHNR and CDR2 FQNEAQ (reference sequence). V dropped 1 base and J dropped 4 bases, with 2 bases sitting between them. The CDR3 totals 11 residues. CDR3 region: CASSLVYEQYF. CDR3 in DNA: TGTGCCAGCAGCTTAGTATACGAGCAGTACTTC.

This CDR3 is CASSDTGRDFGYTF. CDR3 coding DNA: TGTGCCAGCAGTGACACAGGGAGAGACTTTGGCTACACCTTC. The V call is TRBV6-4, the J call TRBJ1-2; possible D gene TRBD1, 6 bases. Trimming stripped 2 bases from V and 7 bases from J, with 14 bases between. Germline V gene sequence: CDR1 MRHNA, CDR2 SNTAGT. This CDR3 region has 14 residues.

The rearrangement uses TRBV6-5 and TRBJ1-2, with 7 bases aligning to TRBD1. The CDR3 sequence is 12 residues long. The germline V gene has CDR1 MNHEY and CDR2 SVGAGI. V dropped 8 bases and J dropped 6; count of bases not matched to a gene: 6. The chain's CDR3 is CASHVGGDGYTF. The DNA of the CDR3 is TGTGCCAGCCATGTAGGGGGCGATGGCTACACCTTC.

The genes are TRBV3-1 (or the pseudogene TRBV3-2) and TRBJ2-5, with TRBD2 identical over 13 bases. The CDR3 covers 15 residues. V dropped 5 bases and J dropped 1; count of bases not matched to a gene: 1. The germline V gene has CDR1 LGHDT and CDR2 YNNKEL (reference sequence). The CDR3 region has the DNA TGTGCCAGCAGCTGGACTAGCGGGGGCCAAGAGACCCAGTACTTC. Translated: CASSWTSGGQETQYF.

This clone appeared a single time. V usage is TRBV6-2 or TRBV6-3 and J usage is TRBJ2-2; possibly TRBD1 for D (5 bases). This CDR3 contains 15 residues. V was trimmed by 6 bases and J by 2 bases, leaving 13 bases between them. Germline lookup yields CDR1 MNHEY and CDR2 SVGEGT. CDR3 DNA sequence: TGTGCCAGCAGCCGGCAGGGCTTAAACACCGGGGAGCTGTTTTTT. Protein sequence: CASSRQGLNTGELFF.

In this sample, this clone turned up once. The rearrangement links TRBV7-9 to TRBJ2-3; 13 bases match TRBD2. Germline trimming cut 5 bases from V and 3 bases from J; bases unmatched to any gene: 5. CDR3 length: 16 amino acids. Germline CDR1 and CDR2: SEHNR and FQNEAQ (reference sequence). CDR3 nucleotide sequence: TGTGCCAGCAGCAAAGTGACTAGCGGGGGGACAGATACGCAGTATTTT. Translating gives CASSKVTSGGTDTQYF.

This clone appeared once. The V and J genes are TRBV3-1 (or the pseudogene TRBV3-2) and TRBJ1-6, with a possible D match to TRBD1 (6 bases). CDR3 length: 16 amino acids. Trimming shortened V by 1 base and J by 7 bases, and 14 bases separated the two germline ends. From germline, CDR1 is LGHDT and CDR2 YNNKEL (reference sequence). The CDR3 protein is CASSQGSQGRNSPLHF. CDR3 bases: TGTGCCAGCAGCCAAGGATCACAGGGACGGAATTCACCCCTCCACTTT.

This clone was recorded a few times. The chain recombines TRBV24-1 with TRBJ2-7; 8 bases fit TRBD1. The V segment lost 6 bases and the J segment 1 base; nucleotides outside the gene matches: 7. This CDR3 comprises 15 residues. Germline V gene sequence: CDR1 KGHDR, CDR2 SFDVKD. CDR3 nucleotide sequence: TGTGCCACCAGTAAGCCAGACAGGGGATCCTACGAGCAGTACTTC. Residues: CATSKPDRGSYEQYF.

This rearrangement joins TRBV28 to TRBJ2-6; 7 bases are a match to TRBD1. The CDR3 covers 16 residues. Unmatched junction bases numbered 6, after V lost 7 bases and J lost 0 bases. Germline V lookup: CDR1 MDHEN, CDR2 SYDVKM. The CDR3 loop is CASIPGQYSGANVLTF. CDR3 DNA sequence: TGTGCCAGCATTCCGGGACAGTACTCTGGGGCCAACGTCCTGACTTTC.

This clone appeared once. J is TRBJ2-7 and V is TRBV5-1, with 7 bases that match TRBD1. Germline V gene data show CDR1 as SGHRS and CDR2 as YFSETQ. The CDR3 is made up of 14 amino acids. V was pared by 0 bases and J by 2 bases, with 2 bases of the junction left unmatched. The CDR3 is CASSLAQGAYEQYF. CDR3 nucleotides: TGCGCCAGCAGCTTGGCCCAGGGGGCCTACGAGCAGTACTTC.

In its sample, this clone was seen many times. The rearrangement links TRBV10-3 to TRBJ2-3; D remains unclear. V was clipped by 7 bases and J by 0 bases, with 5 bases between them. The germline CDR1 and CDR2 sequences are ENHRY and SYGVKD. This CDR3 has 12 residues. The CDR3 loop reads CAITGSTDTQYF. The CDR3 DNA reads TGTGCCATCACCGGTAGCACAGATACGCAGTATTTT.

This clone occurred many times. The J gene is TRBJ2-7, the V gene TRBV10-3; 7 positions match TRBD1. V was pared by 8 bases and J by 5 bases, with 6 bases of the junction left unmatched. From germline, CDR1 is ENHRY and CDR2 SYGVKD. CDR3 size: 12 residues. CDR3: CAIAHTGDEQYF. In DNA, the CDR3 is TGTGCCATCGCGCACACAGGGGACGAGCAGTACTTC.

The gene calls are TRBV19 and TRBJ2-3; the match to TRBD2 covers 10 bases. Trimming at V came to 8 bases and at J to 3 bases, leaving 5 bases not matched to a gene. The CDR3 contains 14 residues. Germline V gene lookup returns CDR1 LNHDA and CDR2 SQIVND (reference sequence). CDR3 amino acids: CASSAGGRTDTQYF. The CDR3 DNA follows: TGTGCCAGTTCAGCGGGGGGGCGGACAGATACGCAGTATTTT.

The CDR3, as DNA: TGTGCCAGCAGCTTAGAGGCGACGACAGCGCGGTATTTT. As protein: CASSLEATTARYF. The V and J genes are TRBV11-3 and TRBJ2-3, with TRBD1 as a possible D gene (5 bases). Trimming pared 0 bases from V and 14 bases from J, leaving 15 bases between. Germline CDR1 and CDR2: SGHNT and YENEEA. CDR3 size: 13 residues.

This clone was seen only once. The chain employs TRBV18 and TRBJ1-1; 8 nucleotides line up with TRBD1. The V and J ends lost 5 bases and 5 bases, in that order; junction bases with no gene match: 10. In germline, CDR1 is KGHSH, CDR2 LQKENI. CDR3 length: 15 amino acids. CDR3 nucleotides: TGTGCCAGCTCAACGGGCGGACAGGGCTGGACTGAAGCTTTCTTT. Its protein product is CASSTGGQGWTEAFF. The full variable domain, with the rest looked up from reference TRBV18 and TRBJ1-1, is NAGVMQNPRHLVRRRGQEARLRCSPMKGHSHVYWYRQLPEEGLKFMVYLQKENIIDESGMPKERFSAEFPKEGPSILRIQQVVRGDSAAYFCASSTGGQGWTEAFFGQGTRLTVV.